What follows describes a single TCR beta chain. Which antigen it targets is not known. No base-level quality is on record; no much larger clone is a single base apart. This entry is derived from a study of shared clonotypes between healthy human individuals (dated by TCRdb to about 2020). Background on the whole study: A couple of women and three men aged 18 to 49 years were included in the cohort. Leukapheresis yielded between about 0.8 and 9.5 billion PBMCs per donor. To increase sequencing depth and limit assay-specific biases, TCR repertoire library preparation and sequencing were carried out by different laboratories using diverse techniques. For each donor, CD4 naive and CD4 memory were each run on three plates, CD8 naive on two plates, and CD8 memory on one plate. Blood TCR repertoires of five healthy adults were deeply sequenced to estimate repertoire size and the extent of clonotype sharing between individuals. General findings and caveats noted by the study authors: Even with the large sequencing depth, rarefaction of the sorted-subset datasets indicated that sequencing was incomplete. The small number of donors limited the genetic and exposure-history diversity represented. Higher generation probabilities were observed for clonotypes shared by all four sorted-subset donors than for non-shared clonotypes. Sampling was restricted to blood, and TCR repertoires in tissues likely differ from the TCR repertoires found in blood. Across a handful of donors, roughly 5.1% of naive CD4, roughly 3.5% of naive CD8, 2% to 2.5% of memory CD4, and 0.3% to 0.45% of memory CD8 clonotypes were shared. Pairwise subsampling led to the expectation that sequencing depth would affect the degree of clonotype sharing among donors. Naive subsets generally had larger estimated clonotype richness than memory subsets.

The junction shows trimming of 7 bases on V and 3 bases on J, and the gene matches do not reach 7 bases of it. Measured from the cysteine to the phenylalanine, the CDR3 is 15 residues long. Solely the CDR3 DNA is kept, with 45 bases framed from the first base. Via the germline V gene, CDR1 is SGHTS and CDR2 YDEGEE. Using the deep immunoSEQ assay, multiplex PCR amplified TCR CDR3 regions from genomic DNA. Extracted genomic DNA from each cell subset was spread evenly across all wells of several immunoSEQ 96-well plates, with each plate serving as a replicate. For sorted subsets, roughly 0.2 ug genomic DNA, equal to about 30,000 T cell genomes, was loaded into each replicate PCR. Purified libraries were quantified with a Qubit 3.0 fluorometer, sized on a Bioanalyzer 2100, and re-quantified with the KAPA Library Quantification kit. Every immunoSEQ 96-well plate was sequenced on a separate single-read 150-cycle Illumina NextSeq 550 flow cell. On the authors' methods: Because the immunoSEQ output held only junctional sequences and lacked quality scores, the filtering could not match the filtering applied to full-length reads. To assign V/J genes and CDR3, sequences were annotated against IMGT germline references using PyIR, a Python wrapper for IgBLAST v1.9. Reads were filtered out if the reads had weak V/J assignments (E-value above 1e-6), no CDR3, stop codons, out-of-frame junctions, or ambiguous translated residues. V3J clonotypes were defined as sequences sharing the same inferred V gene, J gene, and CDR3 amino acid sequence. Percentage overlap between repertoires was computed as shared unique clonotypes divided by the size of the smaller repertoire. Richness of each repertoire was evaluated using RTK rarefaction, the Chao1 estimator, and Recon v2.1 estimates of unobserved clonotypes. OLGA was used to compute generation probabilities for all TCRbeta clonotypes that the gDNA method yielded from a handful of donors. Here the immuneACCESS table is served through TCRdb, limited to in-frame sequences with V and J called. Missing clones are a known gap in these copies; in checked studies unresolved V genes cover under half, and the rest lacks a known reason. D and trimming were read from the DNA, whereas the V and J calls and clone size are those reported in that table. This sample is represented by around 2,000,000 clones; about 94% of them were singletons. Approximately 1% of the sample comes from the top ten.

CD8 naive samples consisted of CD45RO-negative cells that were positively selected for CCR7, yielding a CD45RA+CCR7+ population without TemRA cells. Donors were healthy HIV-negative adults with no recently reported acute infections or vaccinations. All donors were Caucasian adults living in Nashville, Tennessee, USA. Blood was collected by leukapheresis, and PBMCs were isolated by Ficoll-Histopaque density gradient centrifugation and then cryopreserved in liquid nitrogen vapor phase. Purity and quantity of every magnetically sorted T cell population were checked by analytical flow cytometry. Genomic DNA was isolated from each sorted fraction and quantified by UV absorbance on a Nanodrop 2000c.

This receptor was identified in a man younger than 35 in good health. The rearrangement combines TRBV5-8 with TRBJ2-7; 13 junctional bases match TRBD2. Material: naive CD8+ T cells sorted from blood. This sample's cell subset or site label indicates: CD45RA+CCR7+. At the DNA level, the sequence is TGTGCCAGCCTTAGACTAGCGGGAGGCCGCTACGAGCAGTACTTC. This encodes CASLRLAGGRYEQYF.